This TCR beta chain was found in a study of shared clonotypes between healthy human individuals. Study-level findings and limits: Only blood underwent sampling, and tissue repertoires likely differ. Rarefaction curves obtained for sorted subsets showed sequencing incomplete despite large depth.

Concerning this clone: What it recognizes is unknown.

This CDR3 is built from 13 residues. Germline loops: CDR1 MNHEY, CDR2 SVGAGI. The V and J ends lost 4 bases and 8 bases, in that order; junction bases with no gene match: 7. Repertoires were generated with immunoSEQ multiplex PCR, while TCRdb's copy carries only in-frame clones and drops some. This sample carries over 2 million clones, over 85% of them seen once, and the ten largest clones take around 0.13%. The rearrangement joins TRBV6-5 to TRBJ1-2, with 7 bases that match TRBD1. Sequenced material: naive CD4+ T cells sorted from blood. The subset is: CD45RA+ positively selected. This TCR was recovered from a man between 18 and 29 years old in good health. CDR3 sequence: CASSSLTGRGYTF. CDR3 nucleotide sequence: TGTGCCAGCAGTTCATTGACAGGGCGAGGCTACACCTTC.